Given below is one T cell receptor beta chain in context. V dropped 7 bases and J dropped 1 base, with 9 bases sitting between them. Germline V gene data show CDR1 as LNHDA and CDR2 as SQIVND (reference sequence). This CDR3 is 13 amino acids long. Some clones are missing from TCRdb's copy, which holds only in-frame ones; the method was immunoSEQ multiplex PCR. The repertoire holds roughly 99,000 clones, about 90% seen once, with roughly 8.9% in the top ten. This record belongs to a study of T cell responses to AZD1222 COVID-19 vaccine. Whether given at about 4 or about 12 weeks, second doses were pooled.

The chain links TRBV19 to TRBJ2-3; D might be TRBD2 (5 bases). The TCR originated in an adult who received the AZD1222 COVID-19 vaccine. The material sequenced was peripheral blood, taken 28 days after the second AZD1222 dose. CDR3 coding DNA: TGTGCCAGTAATGGCGGGCGCACAGATACGCAGTATTTT. It codes for CASNGGRTDTQYF. Supplemented by reference TRBV19 and TRBJ2-3, the full variable domain reads DGGITQSPKYLFRKEGQNVTLSCEQNLNHDAMYWYRQDPGQGLRLIYYSQIVNDFQKGDIAEGYSVSREKKESFPLTVTSAQKNPTAFYLCASNGGRTDTQYFGPGTRLTVL.